This passage covers 24 T cell receptor beta chains from one sample sequenced in a study of cytotoxic CD8 clonotypes in ibrutinib-treated CLL. The assay was immunoSEQ multiplex PCR, and TCRdb's table has in-frame clones only and misses some. Among 30,000 to 40,000 clones, around 70% were seen once, and the ten largest hold roughly 26%. Sequences were derived from PBMCs, sampled before ibrutinib treatment. The receptors were sampled from a human donor with chronic lymphocytic leukemia.

This clone has at least ten counts. The genes are TRBV9 and TRBJ2-7, with a weak D call TRBD1 (6 bases). V lost 0 bases, J lost 3 bases, and 10 bases lay in between. The CDR3 covers 14 residues. Germline V gene data show CDR1 as SGDLS and CDR2 as YYNGEE. CDR3 in amino acids: CASSVGYRDYEQYF. In DNA, the CDR3 is TGTGCCAGCAGCGTAGGTTACAGGGACTACGAGCAGTACTTC.

V and J are TRBV7-6 and TRBJ2-6; no definite D call. Germline V gives CDR1 SGHVS, CDR2 FNYEAQ. This CDR3 contains 15 residues. Trimming removed 5 bases from V and 0 bases from J, with 8 bases in between. Here the CDR3 DNA reads TGTGCCAGCAGCCGTATATTCTCTGGGGCCAACGTCCTGACTTTC. Translation: CASSRIFSGANVLTF. The full variable domain, its missing parts supplied by reference TRBV7-6 and TRBJ2-6, is GAGVSQSPRYKVTKRGQDVALRCDPISGHVSLYWYRQALGQGPEFLTYFNYEAQQDKSGLPNDRFSAERPEGSISTLTIQRTEQRDSAMYRCASSRIFSGANVLTFGAGSRLTVL.

This clone was counted many times. The chain is built from TRBV6-5 and TRBJ1-4; D unresolved. Germline-derived CDR1 and CDR2 are MNHEY and SVGAGI. The CDR3 has 14 residues. The V end lost 4 bases, the J end lost 7 bases, and 13 bases lay between the germline ends. CDR3 coding DNA: TGTGCCAGCAGTTCCCTCATATCCCCTGAAAAACTGTTTTTT. Protein product: CASSSLISPEKLFF.

The rearrangement joins TRBV7-2 to TRBJ1-2, with D unclear. In germline, CDR1 is SGHTA, CDR2 FQGNSA. Trimming removed 5 bases from V and 4 bases from J, with 8 bases in between. CDR3 size: 12 residues. The CDR3 sequence is CASSGGIYGYTF. In nucleotides, the CDR3 is TGTGCCAGCAGCGGCGGGATCTATGGCTACACCTTC.

The V call is TRBV7-9, the J call TRBJ2-7, with 8 bases identical to TRBD1. Germline values: CDR1 SEHNR, CDR2 FQNEAQ (reference sequence). The CDR3 consists of 14 residues. The trim removed 4 bases at V and 2 bases at J, leaving 4 bases unmatched. The CDR3 DNA reads TGTGCCAGCAGCTATCAACAGGGGGCCTACGAGCAGTACTTC. This codes for CASSYQQGAYEQYF.

The V call is TRBV28, the J call TRBJ2-1, with D possibly matching TRBD2 (5 bases). The V gene's germline CDR1 is MDHEN and CDR2 SYDVKM. Trimming removed 7 bases from V and 4 bases from J, with 20 bases in between. The CDR3 contains 16 residues. CDR3 nucleotides: TGTGCCAGCACCGTCCCGGGGTGGAGAGGATACAATGAGCAGTTCTTC. It codes for CASTVPGWRGYNEQFF. The full variable domain, in which reference TRBV28 and TRBJ2-1 provide the parts outside the CDR3, is DVKVTQSSRYLVKRTGEKVFLECVQDMDHENMFWYRQDPGLGLRLIYFSYDVKMKEKGDIPEGYSVSREKKERFSLILESASTNQTSMYLCASTVPGWRGYNEQFFGPGTRLTVL.

The J gene is TRBJ1-2, the V gene TRBV28; the D gene is possibly TRBD1 (5 bases). Germline assignment: CDR1 MDHEN and CDR2 SYDVKM. V lost 5 bases and J 2 bases, leaving 12 bases between the germline ends. The CDR3 covers 14 residues. DNA for the CDR3: TGTGCCAGCAGTCCTTGGGACGGAAACTATGGCTACACCTTC. Translating gives CASSPWDGNYGYTF.

V is TRBV9 and J is TRBJ2-7; D unclear. CDR1 and CDR2 (germline): SGDLS, YYNGEE. The CDR3 consists of 12 residues. V was pared by 3 bases and J by 5 bases, with 9 bases between. CDR3 coding DNA: TGTGCCAGCAGCGACCCTGGCCACGAGCAGTACTTC. Protein sequence: CASSDPGHEQYF.

This chain uses TRBV6-5 with TRBJ1-2; perhaps TRBD1 as D (5 bases). CDR1 is MNHEY and CDR2 is SVGAGI in the germline V gene. The CDR3 contains 14 residues. Trimming removed 0 bases at V and 7 bases at J, with 12 bases between. The CDR3 DNA is TGTGCCAGCAGTTACTCGGGGGAATCGGGTGGCTACACCTTC. Encoded protein: CASSYSGESGGYTF.

In this sample, this clone turned up once. V and J are TRBV6-1 and TRBJ1-1; TRBD1 agrees at 8 bases. The germline V gene encodes CDR1 MNHNS and CDR2 SASEGT. After removal of 10 bases from V and 0 bases from J, the junction contained 7 bases not matched to a gene. This CDR3 has 14 residues. As DNA, the CDR3 is TGTGCCAACGAAGACAGGGGCCTGAACACTGAAGCTTTCTTT. Its protein is CANEDRGLNTEAFF.

This clone was found a few times. The chain recombines TRBV5-6 with TRBJ2-1, with 14 bases aligning to TRBD2. With 4 bases clipped from V and 3 bases from J, the junction kept 9 bases outside the gene matches. This CDR3 has 18 amino acids. Germline V CDR1 and CDR2: SGHDT, YYEEEE. The DNA of the CDR3 is TGTGCCAGCAGCAACAGGACTAGCGGGAGGTGGCTCTACAATGAGCAGTTCTTC. Residues: CASSNRTSGRWLYNEQFF. The whole variable domain, remainder taken from reference TRBV5-6 and TRBJ2-1, is DAGVTQSPTHLIKTRGQQVTLRCSPKSGHDTVSWYQQALGQGPQFIFQYYEEEERQRGNFPDRFSGHQFPNYSSELNVNALLLGDSALYLCASSNRTSGRWLYNEQFFGPGTRLTVL.

In this sample, this clone turned up once. The genes are TRBV9 and TRBJ1-1; unclear D gene. V lost 0 bases, J lost 1 base, and 7 bases lay in between. This CDR3 is 14 amino acids long. CDR1 and CDR2 (germline): SGDLS, YYNGEE. The CDR3: CASSVAGGNTEAFF. In DNA, the CDR3 is TGTGCCAGCAGCGTAGCAGGCGGGAACACTGAAGCTTTCTTT.

This clone occurred a few times. V is TRBV5-1 and J is TRBJ1-2; D might be TRBD1 (6 bases). V dropped 0 bases and J dropped 3 bases, with 12 bases sitting between them. Germline assignment: CDR1 SGHRS and CDR2 YFSETQ. The CDR3 length is 15 residues. The DNA of the CDR3 is TGCGCCAGCAGCTTGGCCCCGGGGGGCGACTATGGCTACACCTTC. It yields the protein CASSLAPGGDYGYTF. The variable domain in full, completed from reference TRBV5-1 and TRBJ1-2, reads KAGVTQTPRYLIKTRGQQVTLSCSPISGHRSVSWYQQTPGQGLQFLFEYFSETQRNKGNFPGRFSGRQFSNSRSEMNVSTLELGDSALYLCASSLAPGGDYGYTFGSGTRLTVV.

The chain joins TRBV28 to TRBJ1-5; D is unresolved. With 1 base removed from V and 3 bases from J, the gap between germline ends came to 13 bases. CDR3 length: 16 amino acids. Germline CDR1 reads MDHEN; CDR2 reads SYDVKM. As DNA, the CDR3 is TGTGCCAGCAGTTTATTTCCGGTGACCTCCAATCAGCCCCAGCATTTT. Translation gives CASSLFPVTSNQPQHF.

This rearrangement joins TRBV30 to TRBJ1-1, with D unclear. The ends were cut back, 3 bases at V and 4 bases at J, with 6 bases in the middle. The CDR3 loop spans 11 amino acids. CDR1 GTSNPN and CDR2 SVGIG come from the germline V gene (reference sequence). CDR3 sequence: CAWRVVTEAFF. The DNA for the CDR3 is TGTGCCTGGAGAGTTGTCACTGAAGCTTTCTTT. The variable domain in full, completed from reference TRBV30 and TRBJ1-1, reads SQTIHQWPATLVQPVGSPLSLECTVEGTSNPNLYWYRQAAGRGLQLLFYSVGIGQISSEVPQNLSASRPQDRQFILSSKKLLLSDSGFYLCAWRVVTEAFFGQGTRLTVV.

This clone was found a few times. This chain links TRBV6-1 with TRBJ1-5; tentatively, D is TRBD1 (6 bases). V was shortened by 6 bases and J by 4 bases, with 13 bases between the two germline ends. Germline CDR1 MNHNS, CDR2 SASEGT. The CDR3 spans 14 residues. The DNA for the CDR3 is TGTGCCAGCAGCCGGGGGGCTTGGAATCAGCCCCAGCATTTT. Protein sequence: CASSRGAWNQPQHF.

The chain carries TRBV4-3 and TRBJ1-1, with 9 bases lining up with TRBD1. CDR3 length: 14 amino acids. Germline assignment: CDR1 LGHNA and CDR2 YSLEER. With 1 base clipped from V and 11 bases from J, the junction kept 8 bases outside the gene matches. The CDR3 loop is CASSQVWTGDVAFF. DNA for the CDR3: TGCGCCAGCAGCCAAGTGTGGACAGGGGACGTTGCTTTCTTT.

This chain links TRBV30 with TRBJ2-3; 9 bases are a match to TRBD1. J gave up 4 bases and V 4 bases, and 6 bases lay outside the gene matches. CDR1 is GTSNPN and CDR2 is SVGIG in the germline V gene (reference sequence). The CDR3 consists of 14 residues. The CDR3 is CAWTGTGSADTQYF. DNA of the CDR3: TGTGCCTGGACAGGGACAGGGAGCGCAGATACGCAGTATTTT.

J is TRBJ2-7 and V is TRBV5-1; 11 bases match TRBD2. The length of the CDR3 is 18 residues. V lost 0 bases, J lost 6 bases, and 14 bases stayed unmatched. From germline, CDR1 is SGHRS and CDR2 YFSETQ. The CDR3 DNA reads TGCGCCAGCAGCTTGGGGCAAATGACTAGCGGGGCCTTGCTCGAGCAGTACTTC. Its translation is CASSLGQMTSGALLEQYF.

The J gene is TRBJ2-7, the V gene TRBV7-6; D call uncertain. CDR1 is SGHVS, CDR2 FNYEAQ, per germline. V lost 1 base, J lost 2 bases, and 9 bases lay in between. There are 14 residues in the CDR3. This CDR3 reads CASSLGPAAYEQYF. The CDR3 nucleotides are TGTGCCAGCAGCTTAGGTCCTGCCGCCTACGAGCAGTACTTC.

The chain uses TRBV28 and TRBJ2-6; D is unclear. This CDR3 region has 15 residues. Deletions cut 6 bases from V and 2 bases from J, with 11 bases between. CDR1 and CDR2 (germline): MDHEN, SYDVKM. CDR3 nucleotide sequence: TGTGCCAGCAGCCGAAGTACTCCTGGGGCCAACGTCCTGACTTTC. Translation gives CASSRSTPGANVLTF.

This clone appeared a single time. The CDR3 sequence: CASSQGQQWDGYTF. The CDR3 DNA is TGCGCCAGCAGCCAAGGTCAACAATGGGATGGCTACACCTTC. The genes are TRBV4-3 and TRBJ1-2; D not resolved. V dropped 1 base and J dropped 6 bases, with 12 bases sitting between them. From germline, CDR1 is LGHNA and CDR2 YSLEER. The CDR3 contains 14 residues.

The chain employs TRBV30 and TRBJ2-2; tentative D call: TRBD2 (5 bases). CDR1 GTSNPN and CDR2 SVGIG come from the germline V gene (reference sequence). Trimming stripped 2 bases from V and 0 bases from J, with 25 bases between. The CDR3 loop spans 20 amino acids. The CDR3 DNA sequence: TGTGCCTGGAGTTTACTAAATGGGCTAGCAGTCGATTCGAACACCGGGGAGCTGTTTTTT. This encodes CAWSLLNGLAVDSNTGELFF.

V usage is TRBV7-2 and J usage is TRBJ2-1, with unresolved D. The CDR3 totals 15 residues. The germline V and J ends were trimmed by 5 bases and 6 bases, with 17 bases remaining between them. The V gene's germline CDR1 is SGHTA and CDR2 FQGNSA. The CDR3 nucleotides are TGTGCCAGCAGCCGATCTCGGGTCCAGACCAATGAGCAGTTCTTC. Its protein product is CASSRSRVQTNEQFF.